These 28 T cell receptor beta chains share one sample of origin, sequenced in a study of neurological immune-mediated disorders. Noted time point: longitudinal time-point 3. From the 5' RACE reads, TCRdb called clonotypes with MiXCR, one entry per CDR3 protein. The profile covers 84,000 or so distinct CDR3 sequences, with about 4% appearing a single time and approximately 5.8% taken by the ten largest. The sequenced material came from PBMCs. Every receptor here comes from a woman aged 55-69 years with multiple sclerosis.

This clonotype was recorded many times. The chain carries TRBV11-2 and TRBJ2-5; 9 positions match TRBD1. The CDR3 runs to 14 residues. J lost 5 bases, V lost 6 bases, and 7 bases had no gene match. Germline CDR1 SGHAT, CDR2 FQNNGV. The DNA of the CDR3 is TGTGCCAGCAGGTCGGGACAGGGTCTTGAGACCCAGTACTTC. It is translated as CASRSGQGLETQYF.

This clonotype was seen ten or more times. V and J are TRBV10-3 and TRBJ1-2, with TRBD1 identical over 9 bases. CDR1 is ENHRY, CDR2 SYGVKD, per germline. This CDR3 is built from 16 residues. With V trimmed by 0 bases and J by 0 bases, 2 bases remained unmatched. The CDR3 DNA follows: TGTGCCATCAGTGAGTCGGGACAGGGCCCTAACTATGGCTACACCTTC. Its protein is CAISESGQGPNYGYTF.

At least ten counts were recorded for this clonotype. CDR3 sequence (DNA): TGCGCCAGCAGTGAGAGGTCTACTAATGAAAAACTGTTTTTT. Translated: CASSERSTNEKLFF. The V gene is TRBV10-2, the J gene TRBJ1-4; D is uncertain. The CDR3 totals 14 residues. Trimming pared 2 bases from V and 2 bases from J, leaving 6 bases between. CDR1 and CDR2 (germline): WSHSY, SAAADI.

This clonotype was seen at least ten times. The chain has TRBV5-5 and TRBJ1-1; D may be TRBD1 (6 bases). V lost 4 bases, J lost 0 bases, and 13 bases lay in between. The CDR3 contains 15 residues. The V gene's germline CDR1 is SGHKS and CDR2 YYEKEE (reference sequence). CDR3: CASSRGDTMNTEAFF. The CDR3 nucleotides are TGTGCCAGCAGCAGGGGGGACACTATGAACACTGAAGCTTTCTTT.

This clonotype was counted a few times. The rearrangement links TRBV5-1 to TRBJ2-1, with D unclear. This CDR3 comprises 17 residues. The V and J ends lost 2 bases and 5 bases respectively, with 20 bases between them. Germline V gives CDR1 SGHRS, CDR2 YFSETQ. CDR3 in DNA: TGCGCCAGCAGCTTTGGATTAGTCATCGCTTCGAACAATGAGCAGTTCTTC. Translated, it gives CASSFGLVIASNNEQFF.

This clonotype was observed many times. The J gene is TRBJ1-2, the V gene TRBV3-1; D call uncertain. Trimming stripped 1 base from V and 7 bases from J, with 22 bases between. There are 17 residues in the CDR3. Germline CDR1 reads LGHDT; CDR2 reads YNNKEL (reference sequence). DNA for the CDR3: TGTGCCAGCAGCCAAGTTCGTCCGGGCGGTCTAGTCGTTGGCTACACCTTC. It specifies CASSQVRPGGLVVGYTF.

This clonotype occurred many times. The chain joins TRBV5-5 to TRBJ2-2, with D possibly TRBD2 on 8 matching bases. V was trimmed by 4 bases and J by 4 bases, leaving 17 bases between them. The CDR3 runs to 16 residues. From germline, CDR1 is SGHKS and CDR2 YYEKEE (reference sequence). The CDR3: CASSPREAGGTGELFF. The CDR3 nucleotides read TGTGCCAGCAGCCCGCGGGAGGCAGGGGGCACCGGGGAGCTGTTTTTT.

This clonotype appeared many times. This chain uses TRBV9 with TRBJ1-5, with 7 bases identical to TRBD1. Germline trimming cut 0 bases from V and 5 bases from J; bases unmatched to any gene: 5. The CDR3 spans 15 residues. Germline CDR1 and CDR2: SGDLS and YYNGEE. The CDR3 spells CASSVVGGADQPQHF. The CDR3 coding sequence is TGTGCCAGCAGCGTAGTAGGGGGCGCGGATCAGCCCCAGCATTTT.

This clonotype was seen ten or more times. The chain has TRBV7-2 and TRBJ1-2, with TRBD1 as a possible D gene (5 bases). There are 14 residues in the CDR3. The V end lost 5 bases, the J end lost 8 bases, and 18 bases lay between the germline ends. CDR1 is SGHTA, CDR2 FQGNSA, per germline. The CDR3 DNA follows: TGTGCCAGCAGCGCCCGGACACGTCGACTAGGCTACACCTTC. Translation gives CASSARTRRLGYTF.

This clonotype was recorded at least ten times. The gene calls are TRBV27 and TRBJ2-7; D gene ambiguous. There are 13 residues in the CDR3. V was cut by 3 bases and J by 0 bases, with 6 bases left in between. Germline V gene lookup returns CDR1 MNHEY and CDR2 SMNVEV (reference sequence). The CDR3 DNA reads as TGTGCCAGCAGTTTCGGCCCCTCCTACGAGCAGTACTTC. It is translated as CASSFGPSYEQYF.

There are many counts of this clonotype. The V call is TRBV20-1, the J call TRBJ1-2; D unresolved. Between the trimmed V and J ends, which lost 1 base and 8 bases, there was a span of 17 bases. Germline V gives CDR1 DFQATT, CDR2 SNEGSKA (reference sequence). The CDR3 consists of 14 residues. In DNA, the CDR3 is TGCAGTGCTAGAGGTCAGGCCCCGGAGTGGGGCTACACCTTC. Its protein is CSARGQAPEWGYTF.

This clonotype came up many times. The chain joins TRBV20-1 to TRBJ1-3; D gene ambiguous. CDR1 DFQATT and CDR2 SNEGSKA come from the germline V gene (reference sequence). V was trimmed by 1 base and J by 7 bases, leaving 11 bases between them. The CDR3 length is 13 residues. CDR3 protein: CSARGLAGNTIYF. The CDR3 DNA follows: TGCAGTGCTAGAGGGCTTGCCGGGAACACCATATATTTT.

This clonotype was observed at least ten times. The chain recombines TRBV6-2 or TRBV6-3 with TRBJ1-1, with D uncertain. Germline V gives CDR1 MNHEY, CDR2 SVGEGT. V shed 6 bases and J shed 0 bases, with 8 bases lying between them. The CDR3 runs to 13 residues. CDR3 residues: CASSQTLNTEAFF. CDR3 nucleotides: TGTGCCAGCAGCCAAACTCTGAACACTGAAGCTTTCTTT.

This clonotype was detected many times. The V gene is TRBV5-1, the J gene TRBJ1-3; 7 nucleotides align to TRBD1. V was pared by 4 bases and J by 3 bases, with 7 bases of the junction left unmatched. Germline V lookup: CDR1 SGHRS, CDR2 YFSETQ. The CDR3 runs 15 residues. CDR3 nucleotides: TGCGCCAGCAGCCCAACGGACAGGAATGGAAACACCATATATTTT. It codes for CASSPTDRNGNTIYF.

This clonotype was seen at least ten times. The chain combines TRBV2 with TRBJ2-7; weak D call: TRBD1 (6 bases). The CDR3 has 12 amino acids. The ends were cut back, 7 bases at V and 4 bases at J, with 11 bases in the middle. CDR1 is SNHLY and CDR2 is FYNNEI in the germline V gene. The CDR3 spells CASNAGAYEQYF. As DNA, the CDR3 is TGTGCCAGCAACGCAGGGGCTTACGAGCAGTACTTC.

This clonotype was seen many times. V and J are TRBV5-1 and TRBJ2-5, with D possibly called TRBD1 or TRBD2 (5 bases each). The CDR3 runs to 16 residues. Germline V gene data show CDR1 as SGHRS and CDR2 as YFSETQ. Deletions cut 0 bases from V and 4 bases from J, with 16 bases between. The CDR3 region is CASSLVRGPNLETQYF. CDR3 in DNA: TGCGCCAGCAGCTTGGTTCGGGGACCCAACCTAGAGACCCAGTACTTC.

Ten or more counts support this clonotype. V and J are TRBV5-1 and TRBJ2-7; no clear D gene. Germline-derived CDR1 and CDR2 are SGHRS and YFSETQ. V was cut by 1 base and J by 10 bases, with 15 bases left in between. The CDR3 has 13 amino acids. The CDR3 sequence is CASSLTNEGFQYF. In DNA, the CDR3 is TGCGCCAGCAGCTTGACTAACGAAGGTTTTCAGTACTTC.

The chain links TRBV5-1 to TRBJ2-7; 9 nucleotides agree with TRBD1. V was pared by 5 bases and J by 4 bases, with 10 bases of the junction left unmatched. Germline CDR1 is SGHRS and CDR2 is YFSETQ. The CDR3 covers 15 residues. The CDR3 DNA is TGCGCCAGCAGTTTGAGTAACAGGGGGCAGTACGAGCAGTACTTC. This translates into CASSLSNRGQYEQYF.

This clonotype occurred many times. The rearrangement links TRBV5-1 to TRBJ2-5; TRBD2 might be the D (6 bases). Germline CDR1 SGHRS, CDR2 YFSETQ. V lost 4 bases, J lost 2 bases, and 18 bases lay in between. This CDR3 region has 16 residues. CDR3 amino acids: CASSPGIADPQETQYF. The CDR3 DNA follows: TGCGCCAGCAGCCCCGGGATAGCGGACCCTCAAGAGACCCAGTACTTC.

This clonotype appeared many times. This chain uses TRBV7-9 with TRBJ2-1; D assignment may be TRBD1 or TRBD2 (5 bases each). Germline-derived CDR1 and CDR2 are SEHNR and FQNEAQ (reference sequence). The V end was cut by 2 bases, the J end by 6 bases, with 11 bases between. The CDR3 spans 14 residues. The CDR3 spells CASSLSIGANEQFF. Written as DNA, the CDR3 is TGTGCCAGCAGCTTATCCATCGGGGCCAATGAGCAGTTCTTC.

At least ten counts were recorded for this clonotype. The V gene is TRBV20-1, the J gene TRBJ1-2; 7 bases are shared with TRBD1. CDR1 DFQATT and CDR2 SNEGSKA come from the germline V gene (reference sequence). The J segment lost 4 bases and the V segment lost 2 bases, leaving 19 bases of the junction unmatched. The CDR3 is made up of 18 amino acids. CDR3 bases: TGCAGTGCTAGAAGACCACTGGGGGGCTCGGGGGACAGCTATGGCTACACCTTC. Its translation: CSARRPLGGSGDSYGYTF.

This clonotype was counted at least ten times. This rearrangement joins TRBV24-1 to TRBJ2-2, with D perhaps TRBD2 (7 bases). There are 16 residues in the CDR3. Trimming shortened V by 0 bases and J by 5 bases, and 12 bases separated the two germline ends. Germline-derived CDR1 and CDR2 are KGHDR and SFDVKD. CDR3 DNA: TGTGCCACCAGTGATTTGGCGGGGGCCGGAACCGGGGAGCTGTTTTTT. Residues: CATSDLAGAGTGELFF.

This clonotype was counted at least ten times. The V call is TRBV6-5, the J call TRBJ2-3; D gene uncertain. CDR3 length: 13 amino acids. Germline loops: CDR1 MNHEY, CDR2 SVGAGI. V gave up 7 bases and J gave up 2 bases, with 10 bases separating them. CDR3 residues: CASTLRATDTQYF. The CDR3, as DNA: TGTGCCAGCACCCTACGAGCCACAGATACGCAGTATTTT.

This clonotype was seen repeatedly, ten times or more. The chain couples TRBV20-1 to TRBJ1-2; D may be TRBD1 (6 bases). Germline assignment: CDR1 DFQATT and CDR2 SNEGSKA (reference sequence). V was clipped by 2 bases and J by 4 bases, with 11 bases between them. The CDR3 totals 13 residues. CDR3 residues: CSARTEDSYGYTF. The CDR3 coding sequence is TGCAGTGCTAGAACTGAGGACAGCTATGGCTACACCTTC.

This clonotype showed up just once. At one end, the junction sequence differs from germline, possibly due to a read error. V is TRBV28 and J is TRBJ1-4, with 7 positions matching TRBD1. Germline CDR1 MDHEN, CDR2 SYDVKM. The CDR3 loop spans 15 amino acids. In DNA form, the CDR3 reads TGTGCCAGCAGTTTAGGGGGGACAGCTAATGAAAAGCTGTTTTTT. Encoded protein: CASSLGGTANEKLFF.

This clonotype appeared many times. The CDR3 sequence: CASSRGTANTGELFF. CDR3 nucleotide sequence: TGTGCCAGCAGCCGAGGGACGGCGAACACCGGGGAGCTGTTTTTT. This rearrangement joins TRBV7-9 to TRBJ2-2; either TRBD1 or TRBD2 may supply D (5 bases each). This CDR3 spans 15 amino acids. The germline V and J ends were trimmed by 5 bases and 0 bases, with 10 bases remaining between them. CDR1 and CDR2 (germline): SEHNR, FQNEAQ (reference sequence).

This clonotype was observed many times. The chain joins TRBV11-2 to TRBJ2-7; TRBD1 matches at 9 bases. The CDR3 runs to 16 residues. V shed 5 bases and J 2 bases; nucleotides not matched to a gene: 10. Germline CDR1 and CDR2: SGHAT and FQNNGV. Written as DNA, the CDR3 is TGTGCCAGCAGCCAATTATCCCGGACAGGGGCCTACGAGCAGTACTTC. This encodes CASSQLSRTGAYEQYF.

This clonotype occurred many times. The V and J genes are TRBV2 and TRBJ2-1; 8 bases are shared with TRBD2. Germline CDR1 and CDR2: SNHLY and FYNNEI. The junction had 5 bases not matched to a gene; V was cut back by 3 bases and J by 10 bases. The CDR3 consists of 13 residues. The CDR3 region is CASSDEASGEQFF. The CDR3 DNA reads as TGTGCCAGCAGTGATGAGGCTAGCGGGGAGCAGTTCTTC. The full variable domain, its missing parts supplied by reference TRBV2 and TRBJ2-1, is EPEVTQTPSHQVTQMGQEVILRCVPISNHLYFYWYRQILGQKVEFLVSFYNNEISEKSEIFDDQFSVERPDGSNFTLKIRSTKLEDSAMYFCASSDEASGEQFFGPGTRLTVL.